Following are 7 T cell receptor delta chains from one sample sequenced in a study of γδ T cells in repeated Plasmodium falciparum infection. Vgamma9/Vdelta2+ and Vdelta2-negative gammadelta T cells were flow-sorted from PBMC for bulk sequencing. TCRdb redid clone calling on the multiplex PCR reads using CATT. The table shows 75,000 to 95,000 delta-chain clones, with 0.8% to 1% occurring only once. The sample consisted of gamma-delta T cells from blood. The receptors come from a pool of human donors (malaria-infected and uninfected, not separated).

This clone was seen only a few times. A read error is the likely source, as a far larger clone sits one nucleotide away. Other DNA sequences in this specimen translate into the identical CDR3. This chain connects TRDV1 to TRDJ2; 11 bases line up with TRDD3. CDR3 length: 20 amino acids. Unmatched junction bases numbered 20, after V lost 3 bases and J lost 8 bases. Germline CDR1 reads TSWWSYY; CDR2 reads QGS. The CDR3 nucleotides are TGTGCTCTTGGGGAGCCACCCTTCGGGCAGTACTGGGGGATATCTGCACAACTCTTCTTT. This translates into CALGEPPFGQYWGISAQLFF.

There are a few counts of this clone. TCRdb's protein, taken from a much larger clone, differs from this DNA's translation at residue 12, likely owing to a read error; the protein displayed comes from the DNA. The chain joins TRDV1 to TRDJ1, with a weak D call TRDD3 (5 bases). The J gene is not listed in TCRdb, so it was assigned here from a DNA match to germline. The V end was cut by 5 bases, the J end by 2 bases, with 27 bases between. CDR3 length: 19 amino acids. CDR1 is TSWWSYY, CDR2 QGS, per germline. Written as DNA, the CDR3 is TGTGCTCTTGGGTTCCGTAAGGGTCCCTGGGATGTTAAGACCGATAAACTCATCTTT. It is translated as CALGFRKGPWDVKTDKLIF.

This clone has just a few counts. A read error is the likely source, as a far larger clone sits one nucleotide away. The sample holds other DNA sequences that translate to the same CDR3. The gene calls are TRDV1 and TRDJ1, with 7 bases lining up with TRDD3. Germline V gene sequence: CDR1 TSWWSYY, CDR2 QGS. The CDR3 loop spans 22 amino acids. CDR3 coding DNA: TGTGCTCTTGGGGAACTCAAGGTACCTACTGGGGATAAGCCCGGGGACACCGATAAACTCATCTTC. This codes for CALGELKVPTGDKPGDTDKLIF.

On this clone: The protein given by TCRdb reflects a much larger clone and differs at residue 8 from this DNA's translation, likely from a read error; the protein shown is the DNA's translation. This rearrangement joins TRDV1 to TRDJ2; D possibly corresponds to TRDD3 (6 bases). Here the J gene came from matching the DNA to germline, since TCRdb omits it. Germline V gives CDR1 TSWWSYY, CDR2 QGS. The CDR3 runs 17 residues. Trimming removed 3 bases at V and 4 bases at J, with 18 bases between. The CDR3 loop reads CALGDINPGIRTAQLFF. CDR3 nucleotides: TGTGCTCTTGGGGACATTAATCCGGGGATCAGGACAGCACAACTCTTCTTT.

This clone was detected many times. The translation of this DNA and the TCRdb protein of a much larger clone differ at residue 6, probably owing to a read error; the protein shown here is translated from the DNA. The V and J genes are TRDV1 and TRDJ1, with 7 bases fitting TRDD2. Matching the DNA to germline supplied the J gene, which TCRdb does not give. J lost 1 base, V lost 1 base, and 27 bases had no gene match. This CDR3 is built from 23 residues. Germline CDR1 is TSWWSYY and CDR2 is QGS. Here the CDR3 reads CALGEPTLPKGSKVIGGTDKLIF. As DNA, the CDR3 is TGTGCTCTTGGGGAACCTACTCTTCCTAAGGGGTCCAAGGTTATCGGGGGCACCGATAAACTCATCTTT.

This clone was counted at least ten times. A far larger clone is off by one base, so a read error is likely. Other DNA sequences in the sample encode the same CDR3. This chain links TRDV1 with TRDJ1, with D perhaps TRDD3 (6 bases). CDR1 and CDR2 from the germline V gene are TSWWSYY and QGS. The CDR3 is made up of 15 amino acids. CDR3 amino acids: CALGEVEDTTDKLIF. As DNA, the CDR3 is TGTGCACTTGGGGAAGTAGAGGATACAACCGATAAACTCATCTTT.

Turning to this clone: A read error is likely here: a far larger clone is one base away. In the same sample, other DNA sequences code for this CDR3. The V and J genes are TRDV2 and TRDJ1, with no clear D. The J gene, absent from TCRdb, was called here by matching the DNA to germline. The CDR3 contains 13 residues. V shed 3 bases and J shed 2 bases, with 9 bases lying between them. Germline CDR1 is GEAIGNYY and CDR2 is EKD. The CDR3 is CACDLMTTDKLIF. The CDR3 nucleotides are TGTGCCTGTGACCTGATGACGACCGATAAACTCATCTTT.